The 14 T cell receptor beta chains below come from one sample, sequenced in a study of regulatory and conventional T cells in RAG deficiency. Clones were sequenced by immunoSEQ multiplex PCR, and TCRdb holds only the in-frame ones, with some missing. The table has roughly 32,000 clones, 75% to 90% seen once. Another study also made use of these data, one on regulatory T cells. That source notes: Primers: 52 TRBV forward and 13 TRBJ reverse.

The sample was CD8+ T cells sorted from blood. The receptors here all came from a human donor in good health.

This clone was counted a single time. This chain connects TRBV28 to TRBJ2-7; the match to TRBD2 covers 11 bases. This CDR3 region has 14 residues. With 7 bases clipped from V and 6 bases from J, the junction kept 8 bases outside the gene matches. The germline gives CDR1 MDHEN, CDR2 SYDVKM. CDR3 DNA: TGTGCCAGCATTGCCGGGACTAGCGGACGCGAGCAGTACTTC. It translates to CASIAGTSGREQYF.

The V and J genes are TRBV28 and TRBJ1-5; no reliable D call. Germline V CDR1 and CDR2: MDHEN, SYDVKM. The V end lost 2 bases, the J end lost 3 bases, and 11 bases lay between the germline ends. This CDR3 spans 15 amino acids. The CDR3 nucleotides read TGTGCCAGCAGTTTACCCCCGGACCCCAATCAGCCCCAGCATTTT. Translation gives CASSLPPDPNQPQHF.

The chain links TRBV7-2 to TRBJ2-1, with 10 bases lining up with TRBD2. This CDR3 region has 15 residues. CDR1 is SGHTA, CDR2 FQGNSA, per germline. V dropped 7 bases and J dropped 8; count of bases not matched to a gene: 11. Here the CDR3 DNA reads TGTGCCAGCAACATACCTAGCGGGAGTCTGCATGAGCAGTTCTTC. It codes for CASNIPSGSLHEQFF.

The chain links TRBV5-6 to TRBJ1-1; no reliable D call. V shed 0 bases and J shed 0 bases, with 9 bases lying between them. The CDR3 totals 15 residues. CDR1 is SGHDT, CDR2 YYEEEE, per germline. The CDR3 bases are TGTGCCAGCAGCTTGGGGCAAGGTTTGAACACTGAAGCTTTCTTT. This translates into CASSLGQGLNTEAFF.

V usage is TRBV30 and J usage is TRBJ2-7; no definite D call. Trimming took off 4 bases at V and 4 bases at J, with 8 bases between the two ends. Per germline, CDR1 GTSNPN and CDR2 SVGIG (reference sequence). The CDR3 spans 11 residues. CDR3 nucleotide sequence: TGTGCCTGGATGGGTTCATACGAGCAGTACTTC. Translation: CAWMGSYEQYF. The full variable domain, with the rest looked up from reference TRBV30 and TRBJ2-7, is SQTIHQWPATLVQPVGSPLSLECTVEGTSNPNLYWYRQAAGRGLQLLFYSVGIGQISSEVPQNLSASRPQDRQFILSSKKLLLSDSGFYLCAWMGSYEQYFGPGTRLTVT.

The CDR3 region has the DNA TGTGCCTGGAGTGTACGGGCAGGGGACATTCAGTACTTC. It yields the protein CAWSVRAGDIQYF. V is TRBV30 and J is TRBJ2-4; D might be TRBD1 (6 bases). V was cut by 0 bases and J by 8 bases, with 11 bases left in between. The CDR3 consists of 13 residues. The germline CDR1 and CDR2 sequences are GTSNPN and SVGIG (reference sequence).

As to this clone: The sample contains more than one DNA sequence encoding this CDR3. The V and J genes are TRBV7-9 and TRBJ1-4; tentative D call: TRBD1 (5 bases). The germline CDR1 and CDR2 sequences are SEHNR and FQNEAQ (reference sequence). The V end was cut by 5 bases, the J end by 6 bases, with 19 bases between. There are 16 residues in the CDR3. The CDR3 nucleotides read TGTGCCAGCAGCCTATATATGGGACGGGAGGATGAAAAACTGTTTTTT. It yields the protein CASSLYMGREDEKLFF.

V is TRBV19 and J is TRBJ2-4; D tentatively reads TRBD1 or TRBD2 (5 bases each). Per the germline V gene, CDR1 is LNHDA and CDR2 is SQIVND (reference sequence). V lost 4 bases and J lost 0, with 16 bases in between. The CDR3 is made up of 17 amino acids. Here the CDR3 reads CASSTGTELLAKNIQYF. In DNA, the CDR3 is TGTGCCAGTAGTACAGGGACGGAACTACTAGCCAAAAACATTCAGTACTTC.

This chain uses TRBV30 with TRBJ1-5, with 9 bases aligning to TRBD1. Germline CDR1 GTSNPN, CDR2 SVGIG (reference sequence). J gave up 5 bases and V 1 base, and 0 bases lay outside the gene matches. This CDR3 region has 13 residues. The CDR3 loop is CAWSGQGDQPQHF. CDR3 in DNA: TGTGCCTGGAGTGGACAGGGGGATCAGCCCCAGCATTTT. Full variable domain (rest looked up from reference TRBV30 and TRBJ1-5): SQTIHQWPATLVQPVGSPLSLECTVEGTSNPNLYWYRQAAGRGLQLLFYSVGIGQISSEVPQNLSASRPQDRQFILSSKKLLLSDSGFYLCAWSGQGDQPQHFGDGTRLSIL.

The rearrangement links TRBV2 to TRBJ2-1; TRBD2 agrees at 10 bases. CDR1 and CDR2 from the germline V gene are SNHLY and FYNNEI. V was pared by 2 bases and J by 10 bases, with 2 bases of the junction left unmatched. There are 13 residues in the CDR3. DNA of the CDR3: TGTGCCAGCAGTGAATCGGGACTAGCGGAGCAGTTCTTC. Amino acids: CASSESGLAEQFF.

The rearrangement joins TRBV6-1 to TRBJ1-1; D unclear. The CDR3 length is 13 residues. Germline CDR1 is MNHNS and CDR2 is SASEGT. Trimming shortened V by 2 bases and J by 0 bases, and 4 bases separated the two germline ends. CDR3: CASSERLNTEAFF. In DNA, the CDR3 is TGTGCCAGCAGTGAAAGGTTGAACACTGAAGCTTTCTTT.

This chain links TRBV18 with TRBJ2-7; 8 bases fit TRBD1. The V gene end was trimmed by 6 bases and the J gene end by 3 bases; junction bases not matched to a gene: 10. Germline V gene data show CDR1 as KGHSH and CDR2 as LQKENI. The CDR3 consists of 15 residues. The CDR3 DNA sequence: TGTGCCAGCTCCCAGGGACAGGAATTGATCTACGAGCAGTACTTC. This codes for CASSQGQELIYEQYF.

The CDR3 loop is CASSLYPGAGDTEAFF. The DNA of the CDR3 is TGTGCCAGCAGTTTATATCCAGGGGCGGGAGACACTGAAGCTTTCTTT. This chain joins TRBV27 and TRBJ1-1, with D possibly TRBD1 on 6 matching bases. The V end was cut by 1 base, the J end by 3 bases, with 15 bases between. The CDR3 runs to 16 residues. CDR1 is MNHEY and CDR2 is SMNVEV in the germline V gene (reference sequence).

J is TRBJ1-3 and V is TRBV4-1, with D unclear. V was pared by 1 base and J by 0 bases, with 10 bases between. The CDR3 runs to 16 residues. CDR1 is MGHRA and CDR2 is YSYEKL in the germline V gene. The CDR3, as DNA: TGCGCCAGCAGCCAAGGAGAGGGCCTCTCTGGAAACACCATATATTTT. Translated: CASSQGEGLSGNTIYF.